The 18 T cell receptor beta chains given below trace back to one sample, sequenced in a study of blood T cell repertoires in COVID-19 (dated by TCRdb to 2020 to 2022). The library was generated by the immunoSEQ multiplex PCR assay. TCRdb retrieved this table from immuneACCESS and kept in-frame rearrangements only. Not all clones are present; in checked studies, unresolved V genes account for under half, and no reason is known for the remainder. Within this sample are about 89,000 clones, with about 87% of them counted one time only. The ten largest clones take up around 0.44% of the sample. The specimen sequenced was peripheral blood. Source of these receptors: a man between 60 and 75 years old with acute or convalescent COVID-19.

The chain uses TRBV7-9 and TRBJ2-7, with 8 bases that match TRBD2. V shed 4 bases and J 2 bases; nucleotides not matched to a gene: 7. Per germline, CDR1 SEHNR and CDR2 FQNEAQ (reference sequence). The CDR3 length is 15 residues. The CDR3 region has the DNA TGTGCCAGCAGCTCCAGGACTAGCAGAACCTACGAGCAGTACTTC. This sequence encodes CASSSRTSRTYEQYF. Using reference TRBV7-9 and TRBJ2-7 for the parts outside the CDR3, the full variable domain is DTGVSQNPRHKITKRGQNVTFRCDPISEHNRLYWYRQTLGQGPEFLTYFQNEAQLEKSRLLSDRFSAERPKGSFSTLEIQRTEQGDSAMYLCASSSRTSRTYEQYFGPGTRLTVT.

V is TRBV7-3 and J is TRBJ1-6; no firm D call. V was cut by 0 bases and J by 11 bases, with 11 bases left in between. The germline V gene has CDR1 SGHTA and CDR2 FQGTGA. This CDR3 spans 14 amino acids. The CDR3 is CASSLTALLAPLHF. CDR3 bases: TGTGCCAGCAGCTTAACGGCCCTCCTAGCACCCCTCCACTTT.

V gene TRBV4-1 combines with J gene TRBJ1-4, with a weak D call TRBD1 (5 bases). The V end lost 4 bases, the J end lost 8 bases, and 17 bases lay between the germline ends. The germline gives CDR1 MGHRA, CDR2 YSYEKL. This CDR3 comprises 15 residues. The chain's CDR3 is CASSRPPGGREKLFF. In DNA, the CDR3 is TGCGCCAGCAGCCGGCCACCCGGGGGAAGGGAAAAACTGTTTTTT.

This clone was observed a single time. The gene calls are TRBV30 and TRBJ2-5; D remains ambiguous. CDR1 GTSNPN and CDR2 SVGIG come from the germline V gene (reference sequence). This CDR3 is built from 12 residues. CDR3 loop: CAVQAYQETQYF. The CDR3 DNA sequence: TGTGCGGTCCAGGCATACCAAGAGACCCAGTACTTC.

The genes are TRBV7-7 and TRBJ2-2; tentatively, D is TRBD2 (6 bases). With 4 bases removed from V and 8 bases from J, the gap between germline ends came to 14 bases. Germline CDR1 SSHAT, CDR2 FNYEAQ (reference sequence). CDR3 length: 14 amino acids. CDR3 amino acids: CASSSLLANGELFF. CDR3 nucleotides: TGTGCCAGCAGCTCCCTGCTAGCGAATGGGGAGCTGTTTTTT.

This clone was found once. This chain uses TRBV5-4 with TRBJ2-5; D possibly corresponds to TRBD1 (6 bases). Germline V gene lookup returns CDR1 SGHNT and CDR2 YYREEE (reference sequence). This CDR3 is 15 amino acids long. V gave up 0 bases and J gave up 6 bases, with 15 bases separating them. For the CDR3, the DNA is TGTGCCAGCAGCTTGGCCGAAAACAGGGAACAGACCCAGTACTTC. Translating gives CASSLAENREQTQYF.

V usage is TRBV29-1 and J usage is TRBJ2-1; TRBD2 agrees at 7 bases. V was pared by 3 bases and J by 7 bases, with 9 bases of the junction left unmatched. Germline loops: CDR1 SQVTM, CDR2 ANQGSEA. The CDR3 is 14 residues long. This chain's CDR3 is CSVERTRGGNEQFF. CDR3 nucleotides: TGCAGCGTTGAGCGGACTAGGGGAGGAAATGAGCAGTTCTTC.

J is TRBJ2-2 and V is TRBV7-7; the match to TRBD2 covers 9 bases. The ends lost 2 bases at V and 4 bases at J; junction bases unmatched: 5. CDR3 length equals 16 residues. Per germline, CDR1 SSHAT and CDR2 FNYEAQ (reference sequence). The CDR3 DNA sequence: TGTGCCAGCAGCTTATCCAGCGGGGGGACCACCGGGGAGCTGTTTTTT. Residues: CASSLSSGGTTGELFF.

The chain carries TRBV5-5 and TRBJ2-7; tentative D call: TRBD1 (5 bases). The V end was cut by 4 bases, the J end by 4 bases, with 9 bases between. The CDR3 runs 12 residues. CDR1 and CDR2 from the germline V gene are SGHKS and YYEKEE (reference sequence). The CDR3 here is CASSLTEYEQYF. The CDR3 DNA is TGTGCCAGCAGCCTGACAGAGTACGAGCAGTACTTC.

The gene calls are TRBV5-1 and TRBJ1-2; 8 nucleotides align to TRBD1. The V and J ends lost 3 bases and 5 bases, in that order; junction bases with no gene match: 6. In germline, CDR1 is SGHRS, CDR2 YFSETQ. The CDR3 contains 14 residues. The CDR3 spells CASSSDRAGYGYTF. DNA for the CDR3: TGCGCCAGCAGCTCGGACAGGGCCGGGTATGGCTACACCTTC.

As DNA, the CDR3 is TGTGCCAGCAGGAACTCGGACAGGCGACCCTACGAGCAGTACTTC. It yields the protein CASRNSDRRPYEQYF. This chain connects TRBV6-5 to TRBJ2-7; TRBD1 matches 7 bases. After removal of 6 bases from V and 2 bases from J, the junction contained 10 bases not matched to a gene. Germline assignment: CDR1 MNHEY and CDR2 SVGAGI. The CDR3 is made up of 15 amino acids.

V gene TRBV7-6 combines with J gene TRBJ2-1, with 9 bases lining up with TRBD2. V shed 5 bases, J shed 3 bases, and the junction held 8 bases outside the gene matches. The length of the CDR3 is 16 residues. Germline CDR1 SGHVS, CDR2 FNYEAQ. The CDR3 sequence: CASSNLAGRSYNEQFF. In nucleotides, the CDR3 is TGTGCCAGCAGCAATCTAGCGGGACGCAGCTACAATGAGCAGTTCTTC. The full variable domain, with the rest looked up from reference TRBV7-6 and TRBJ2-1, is GAGVSQSPRYKVTKRGQDVALRCDPISGHVSLYWYRQALGQGPEFLTYFNYEAQQDKSGLPNDRFSAERPEGSISTLTIQRTEQRDSAMYRCASSNLAGRSYNEQFFGPGTRLTVL.

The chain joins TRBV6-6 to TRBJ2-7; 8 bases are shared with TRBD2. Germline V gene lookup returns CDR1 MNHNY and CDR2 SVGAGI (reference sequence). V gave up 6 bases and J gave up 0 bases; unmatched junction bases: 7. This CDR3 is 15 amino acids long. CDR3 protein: CASSSITSGSYEQYF. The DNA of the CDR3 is TGTGCCAGCAGCTCTATAACTAGCGGCTCCTACGAGCAGTACTTC.

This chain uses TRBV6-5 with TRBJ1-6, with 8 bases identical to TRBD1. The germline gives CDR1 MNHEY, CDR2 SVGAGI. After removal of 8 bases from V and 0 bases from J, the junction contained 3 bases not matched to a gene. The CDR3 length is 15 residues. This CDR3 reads CASGQGNSYNSPLHF. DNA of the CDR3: TGTGCCAGCGGACAGGGAAACTCCTATAATTCACCCCTCCACTTT.

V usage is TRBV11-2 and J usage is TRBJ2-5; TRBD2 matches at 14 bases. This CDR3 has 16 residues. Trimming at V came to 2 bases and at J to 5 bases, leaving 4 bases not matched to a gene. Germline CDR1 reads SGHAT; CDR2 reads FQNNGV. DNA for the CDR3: TGTGCCAGCAGCTTAATGGGACTAGCGGGAGACGAGACCCAGTACTTC. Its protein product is CASSLMGLAGDETQYF.

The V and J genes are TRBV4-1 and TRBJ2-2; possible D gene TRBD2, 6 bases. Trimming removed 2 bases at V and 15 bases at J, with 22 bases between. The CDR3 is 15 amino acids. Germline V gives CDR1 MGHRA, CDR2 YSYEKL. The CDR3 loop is CASSQPSYRDFEMFF. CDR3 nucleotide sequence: TGCGCCAGCAGCCAACCATCTTACCGGGACTTCGAAATGTTTTTT.

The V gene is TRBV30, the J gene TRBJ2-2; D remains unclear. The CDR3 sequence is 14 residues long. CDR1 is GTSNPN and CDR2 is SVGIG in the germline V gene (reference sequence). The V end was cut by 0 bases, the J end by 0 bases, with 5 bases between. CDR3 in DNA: TGTGCCTGGAGTGTACTCGCGAACACCGGGGAGCTGTTTTTT. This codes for CAWSVLANTGELFF.

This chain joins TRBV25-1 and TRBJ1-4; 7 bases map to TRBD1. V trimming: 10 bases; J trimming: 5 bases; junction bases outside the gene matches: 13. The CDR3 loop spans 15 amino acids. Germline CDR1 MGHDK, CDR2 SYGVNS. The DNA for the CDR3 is TGTGCCACCCGCGCGGGACAGCTTGTAAATGAAAAACTGTTTTTT. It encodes CATRAGQLVNEKLFF.